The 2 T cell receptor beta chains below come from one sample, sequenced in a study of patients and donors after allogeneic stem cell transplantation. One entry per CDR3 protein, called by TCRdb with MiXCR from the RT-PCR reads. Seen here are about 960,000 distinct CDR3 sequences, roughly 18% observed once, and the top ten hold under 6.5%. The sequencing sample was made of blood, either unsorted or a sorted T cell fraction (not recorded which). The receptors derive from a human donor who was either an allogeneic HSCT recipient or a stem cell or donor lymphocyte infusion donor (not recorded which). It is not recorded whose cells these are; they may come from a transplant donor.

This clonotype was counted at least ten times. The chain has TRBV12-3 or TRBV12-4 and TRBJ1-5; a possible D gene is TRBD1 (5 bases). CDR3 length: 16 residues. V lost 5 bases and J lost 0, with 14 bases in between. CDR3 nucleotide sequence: TGTGCCAGCAGTATAGGACACAAATATAGCAATCAGCCCCAGCATTTT. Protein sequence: CASSIGHKYSNQPQHF.

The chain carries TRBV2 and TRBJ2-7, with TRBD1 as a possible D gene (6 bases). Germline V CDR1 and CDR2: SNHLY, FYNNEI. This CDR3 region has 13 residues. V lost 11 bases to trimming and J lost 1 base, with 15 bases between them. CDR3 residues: CAGNPTGSYEQYF. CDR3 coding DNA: TGTGCCGGAAACCCGACAGGATCCTACGAGCAGTACTTC.